One sample yielded the 20 T cell receptor beta chains listed below, sequenced in a study of T cell responses to AZD1222 COVID-19 vaccine. TCRdb's copy holds only in-frame clones and misses some; the assay was immunoSEQ multiplex PCR. The data contain approximately 160,000 clones, approximately 94% of them singletons. This specimen consisted of peripheral blood, obtained 28 days after the second AZD1222 dose. The receptors stem from an adult who received the AZD1222 COVID-19 vaccine.

The chain recombines TRBV7-7 with TRBJ2-1, with TRBD2 matching over 13 bases. V lost 5 bases, J lost 4 bases, and 8 bases stayed unmatched. CDR3 length: 17 residues. CDR1 is SSHAT and CDR2 is FNYEAQ in the germline V gene (reference sequence). The CDR3 region is CASSHGLAGVPYNEQFF. The CDR3 DNA is TGTGCCAGCAGCCACGGACTAGCGGGAGTCCCTTACAATGAGCAGTTCTTC.

This clone has ten or more counts. The chain has TRBV28 and TRBJ1-2, with D possibly TRBD1 on 5 matching bases. Trimming removed 3 bases at V and 6 bases at J, with 8 bases between. Germline CDR1 MDHEN, CDR2 SYDVKM. CDR3 length: 12 amino acids. DNA for the CDR3: TGTGCCAGCAGTTTTCAGGGTCATGGCTACACCTTC. It specifies CASSFQGHGYTF.

The J gene is TRBJ1-3, the V gene TRBV3-1 (or the pseudogene TRBV3-2); tentative D call: TRBD1 (5 bases). V was trimmed by 5 bases and J by 3 bases, leaving 20 bases between them. This CDR3 has 17 residues. The germline V gene has CDR1 LGHDT and CDR2 YNNKEL (reference sequence). CDR3 sequence: CASSSHLGGADGNTIYF. As DNA, the CDR3 is TGTGCCAGCAGCTCCCACCTCGGGGGAGCGGATGGAAACACCATATATTTT.

The chain uses TRBV28 and TRBJ2-1, with D possibly TRBD2 on 6 matching bases. The ends were cut back, 2 bases at V and 10 bases at J, with 18 bases in the middle. Germline CDR1 and CDR2: MDHEN and SYDVKM. This CDR3 region has 15 residues. The CDR3 coding sequence is TGTGCCAGCAGTTTAATCGCCCCCGGGGGAGGCGAGCAGTTCTTC. Residues: CASSLIAPGGGEQFF.

V and J are TRBV5-1 and TRBJ1-5; 7 bases line up with TRBD1. The CDR3 contains 15 residues. Germline V gives CDR1 SGHRS, CDR2 YFSETQ. Losses at the gene ends were 0 bases for V and 3 bases for J; bases not matched to a gene: 3. Here the CDR3 reads CASSLAGQINQPQHF. In DNA form, the CDR3 reads TGCGCCAGCAGCTTGGCGGGACAGATCAATCAGCCCCAGCATTTT.

This chain links TRBV6-5 with TRBJ2-3; D not certain. The CDR3 sequence is 12 residues long. V lost 6 bases, J lost 3 bases, and 7 bases lay in between. Germline V gene data show CDR1 as MNHEY and CDR2 as SVGAGI. CDR3 in amino acids: CASSPTTDTQYF. The CDR3 DNA is TGTGCCAGCAGCCCAACTACAGATACGCAGTATTTT.

The V call is TRBV12-3 or TRBV12-4, the J call TRBJ2-1; TRBD2 might be the D (5 bases). The CDR3 length is 13 residues. The ends were cut back, 8 bases at V and 5 bases at J, with 13 bases in the middle. Here the CDR3 DNA reads TGTGCCAGCTTTGCGGGCCTAAACAATGAGCAGTTCTTC. Protein: CASFAGLNNEQFF.

This clone was recorded once. V is TRBV7-9 and J is TRBJ2-7; 7 bases agree with TRBD2. V was pared by 1 base and J by 2 bases, with 5 bases of the junction left unmatched. The length of the CDR3 is 15 residues. Germline V gene data show CDR1 as SEHNR and CDR2 as FQNEAQ (reference sequence). For the CDR3, the DNA is TGTGCCAGCAGCTTAGGGGCTAGCGGCGCCTACGAGCAGTACTTC. Encoded protein: CASSLGASGAYEQYF.

Here the CDR3 DNA reads TGTGCCAGCAGTTTGTTACAGGCAGCCGTGGAAGCTTTCTTT. Protein sequence: CASSLLQAAVEAFF. The chain is built from TRBV28 and TRBJ1-1, with D perhaps TRBD1 (5 bases). V dropped 3 bases and J dropped 8 bases, with 16 bases sitting between them. The CDR3 is made up of 14 amino acids. Per the germline V gene, CDR1 is MDHEN and CDR2 is SYDVKM.

The chain recombines TRBV2 with TRBJ1-3, with D possibly TRBD1 on 5 matching bases. The germline gives CDR1 SNHLY, CDR2 FYNNEI. The ends were cut back, 5 bases at V and 4 bases at J, with 15 bases in the middle. The CDR3 loop spans 15 amino acids. The CDR3 bases are TGTGCCAGCAGTTCTGAGGGACTGAAGGGAAACACCATATATTTT. The encoded protein is CASSSEGLKGNTIYF.

The rearrangement uses TRBV4-1 and TRBJ1-1, with D unresolved. Deletions cut 0 bases from V and 5 bases from J, with 10 bases between. CDR3 length: 14 amino acids. The germline V gene encodes CDR1 MGHRA and CDR2 YSYEKL. This CDR3 reads CASSQDPGRTEAFF. The CDR3 DNA sequence: TGCGCCAGCAGCCAAGATCCGGGGAGGACTGAAGCTTTCTTT.

This rearrangement joins TRBV6-1 to TRBJ2-3; 9 nucleotides line up with TRBD2. This CDR3 contains 15 residues. Trimming at V came to 0 bases and at J to 4 bases, leaving 2 bases not matched to a gene. Germline values: CDR1 MNHNS, CDR2 SASEGT. The CDR3 coding sequence is TGTGCCAGCAGTGAAGCGCGGGGGGGTCCAGATACGCAGTATTTT. This codes for CASSEARGGPDTQYF.

This chain joins TRBV4-2 and TRBJ1-2; 11 nucleotides line up with TRBD1. CDR3 size: 17 residues. J was trimmed by 5 bases and V by 4 bases; bases with no gene match: 12. CDR1 and CDR2 from the germline V gene are LGHNA and YNFKEQ. CDR3: CASSPRNGQGAGYGYTF. The CDR3 DNA follows: TGTGCCAGCAGCCCGAGGAACGGACAGGGGGCAGGGTATGGCTACACCTTC.

This chain connects TRBV6-5 to TRBJ1-4; the D gene is possibly TRBD1 (6 bases). This CDR3 is 14 amino acids long. Trimming stripped 7 bases from V and 8 bases from J, with 17 bases between. CDR1 and CDR2 from the germline V gene are MNHEY and SVGAGI. The CDR3 spells CASITPGHYEKLFF. As DNA, the CDR3 is TGTGCCAGCATCACCCCGGGACACTACGAAAAACTGTTTTTT.

The chain combines TRBV7-2 with TRBJ2-5; TRBD2 matches at 9 bases. CDR1 is SGHTA and CDR2 is FQGNSA in the germline V gene. The CDR3 contains 16 residues. V trimming: 5 bases; J trimming: 4 bases; junction bases outside the gene matches: 11. The CDR3 coding sequence is TGTGCCAGCAGCCCGGGACTAGCTCAACCCGGAGAGACCCAGTACTTC. This translates into CASSPGLAQPGETQYF.

The CDR3 DNA sequence: TGTGCCAGCGGTTGGGCGAACAATCAGCCCCAGCATTTT. Translating gives CASGWANNQPQHF. The chain joins TRBV19 to TRBJ1-5, with no clear D. CDR1 and CDR2 (germline): LNHDA, SQIVND (reference sequence). V lost 9 bases and J lost 3, with 12 bases in between. The CDR3 runs to 13 residues.

The gene calls are TRBV2 and TRBJ1-5; D is ambiguous. The CDR3 totals 14 residues. Germline V lookup: CDR1 SNHLY, CDR2 FYNNEI. V was pared by 4 bases and J by 7 bases, with 14 bases between. The CDR3 bases are TGTGCCAGCAGTGGAACTCTAACAGAGCAGCCCCAGCATTTT. Protein sequence: CASSGTLTEQPQHF. Full variable domain (missing parts from reference TRBV2 and TRBJ1-5): EPEVTQTPSHQVTQMGQEVILRCVPISNHLYFYWYRQILGQKVEFLVSFYNNEISEKSEIFDDQFSVERPDGSNFTLKIRSTKLEDSAMYFCASSGTLTEQPQHFGDGTRLSIL.

The chain has TRBV11-2 and TRBJ1-4, with D possibly matching TRBD1 (5 bases). This CDR3 contains 19 residues. The ends were cut back, 1 base at V and 0 bases at J, with 18 bases in the middle. Looked up from germline, CDR1 is SGHAT and CDR2 is FQNNGV. CDR3 coding DNA: TGTGCCAGCAGCTTAGGGGGTGGGGTTTGGGGCCCAACTAATGAAAAACTGTTTTTT. Amino acids: CASSLGGGVWGPTNEKLFF.

This chain joins TRBV2 and TRBJ1-5; the match to TRBD1 covers 9 bases. Germline CDR1 SNHLY, CDR2 FYNNEI. The CDR3 consists of 16 residues. V lost 6 bases to trimming and J lost 0 bases; unmatched junction nucleotides: 6. The CDR3 is CASRIRTGDSNQPQHF. The CDR3 bases are TGTGCCAGCAGAATCAGGACAGGGGATAGCAATCAGCCCCAGCATTTT.

V and J are TRBV11-3 and TRBJ2-1; D ambiguous. The CDR3 is 15 residues long. Germline V CDR1 and CDR2: SGHNT, YENEEA. Trimming shortened V by 1 base and J by 4 bases, and 11 bases separated the two germline ends. CDR3 sequence (DNA): TGTGCCAGCAGCTTAGGAGTGGGTTATTACAATGAGCAGTTCTTC. Its protein is CASSLGVGYYNEQFF.